The clone carrying this TCR beta chain was seen only a few times. Amplification of TCR beta CDR3 regions used RNA as the template. The HTBI set primed first-round TCR CDR3 RT-PCR. TCRdb reanalysed the multiplex PCR reads using MiXCR and keeps one entry per CDR3 protein. The sample includes fewer than 350,000 distinct CDR3 sequences, about an eighth of them seen just once. This record comes from a study of T cells in Graves' hyperthyroidism and ophthalmopathy. Looking at the study overall: At the time of initial diagnosis and before any treatment, peripheral blood was collected.

Germline CDR1 is LNHDA and CDR2 is SQIVND (reference sequence). This CDR3 is built from 16 residues. The V and J ends lost 5 bases and 8 bases, in that order; junction bases with no gene match: 9. Exclusions: uncontrolled infection, other autoimmune disease, pregnancy, lactation. Used for diagnoses were clinical symptoms, serum thyroxine and TRAb, thyroid ultrasound and orbital computed tomography. Sample collection date corresponds to first hyperthyroidism diagnosis, prior to any ophthalmopathy symptoms. This sequence was found in a woman aged 30 to 39 with Graves' hyperthyroidism that later progressed to Graves' ophthalmopathy. This chain uses TRBV19 with TRBJ2-1, with TRBD2 matching over 13 bases. Sequencing was carried out using blood. CDR3 in amino acids: CASSDRGTSGNYEQFF. As DNA, the CDR3 is TGTGCCAGTAGTGATCGCGGGACTAGCGGGAACTATGAGCAGTTCTTC.